The next 3 T cell receptor beta chains were all read from a single sample in a study of blood T cell repertoires in COVID-19. The repertoire was sequenced with immunoSEQ multiplex PCR; TCRdb's copy has only in-frame clones and lacks some. The data contain about 170,000 clones, around 88% of them singletons. Sequencing was carried out using PBMCs or T cells enriched from blood (not recorded which). The receptor set was obtained from a woman between 50 and 59 years old in a cohort exposed to, infected with or recovered from COVID-19 (not recorded which).

As regards this clone: A junction boundary mismatches the germline segment, possibly from a read error. The chain carries TRBV3-1 (or the pseudogene TRBV3-2) and TRBJ1-1; TRBD1 matches at 7 bases. The CDR3 has 16 residues. From germline, CDR1 is LGHDT and CDR2 YNNKEL (reference sequence). DNA for the CDR3: TGTGCCAGCAACCAACGGGGCGGCCAGGGGGGCACTGAAGCTTTCTTT. This codes for CASNQRGGQGGTEAFF.

The chain is built from TRBV5-1 and TRBJ2-3, with 8 bases fitting TRBD2. V shed 0 bases, J shed 6 bases, and the junction held 6 bases outside the gene matches. The CDR3 is made up of 15 amino acids. The germline gives CDR1 SGHRS, CDR2 YFSETQ. This CDR3 reads CASSLAGGPSDTQYF. The CDR3 DNA follows: TGCGCCAGCAGCTTGGCGGGGGGGCCATCTGATACGCAGTATTTT.

V usage is TRBV14 and J usage is TRBJ2-2; D gene ambiguous. This CDR3 region has 14 residues. Germline loops: CDR1 SGHDN, CDR2 FVKESK. V was trimmed by 4 bases and J by 2 bases, leaving 8 bases between them. The CDR3 DNA reads TGTGCCAGCAGCCTTATATTCAACACCGGGGAGCTGTTTTTT. Its translation: CASSLIFNTGELFF.